This TCR beta chain was sequenced during a study of blood T cell repertoires in COVID-19. Repertoires were generated with immunoSEQ multiplex PCR, while TCRdb's copy carries only in-frame clones and drops some. Of 120,000 or so clones detected, over 60% appear once; the ten largest clones hold around a third. The CDR3 has 16 amino acids. V lost 4 bases to trimming and J lost 5 bases; unmatched junction nucleotides: 8. CDR1 is MNHEY and CDR2 is SMNVEV in the germline V gene (reference sequence). This sequence joins TRBV27 and TRBJ1-1, with 12 bases matching TRBD1. The TCR comes from a man aged 40-49 years with active or convalescent COVID-19. Sequencing input: peripheral blood. CDR3 amino acids: CASSSVGTGGRTEAFF. CDR3 nucleotides: TGTGCCAGCAGTTCCGTGGGGACAGGGGGCCGGACTGAAGCTTTCTTT.